This T cell receptor (beta chain) was obtained from a study of blood T cell repertoires in COVID-19. At the level of the study: The samples span acute and convalescent COVID-19 from the United States, Italy and Spain.

V was trimmed by 6 bases and J by 4 bases, leaving 9 bases between them. Germline values: CDR1 SEHNR, CDR2 FQNEAQ (reference sequence). This CDR3 is built from 12 residues. TCRdb keeps only in-frame clones here, not all; method: immunoSEQ multiplex PCR. This table has more than 45,000 clones, more than 75% appearing once. This clone was recorded only once. This chain links TRBV7-9 with TRBJ2-5; D remains ambiguous. The material sequenced was peripheral blood. The sequence was collected from a man aged 35 to 55 with active COVID-19. The CDR3 loop reads CASSFFGETQYF. CDR3 coding DNA: TGTGCCAGCAGTTTCTTCGGAGAGACCCAGTACTTC.